A single count supports the clone carrying this T cell receptor beta chain. The treatment: some 20 received Ad26.COV2.S at low or high dose, single or two shots; several received placebo; per-sample allocation not given. Specimen acquisition occurred on day 63 following the initial vaccine or placebo injection. The source of the sample is a study of Ad26.COV2.S vaccination and SARS-CoV-2 variants. Study-wide context: Donor participated within the Ad26.COV2.S arm of the COV1001 trial.

Sequencing used immunoSEQ multiplex PCR; TCRdb keeps in-frame clones, though not all of them. The sample records around 340,000 clones, approximately 90% being singletons. Trimming removed 3 bases from V and 5 bases from J, with 13 bases in between. The CDR3 is 15 residues long. CDR1 is SNHLY and CDR2 is FYNNEI in the germline V gene. The rearrangement uses TRBV2 and TRBJ1-4; D remains ambiguous. This TCR came from a person aged 18-65 years who received the Ad26.COV2.S COVID-19 vaccine or a placebo. The material was peripheral blood, obtained in a trial of Ad26.COV2.S vaccine versus placebo. The CDR3 spells CASSEFRNLNEKLFF. The CDR3 DNA is TGTGCCAGCAGTGAGTTCCGAAACCTAAATGAAAAACTGTTTTTT.